The clone carrying this TCR beta chain was seen many times. The target antigen is unknown. This record belongs to a study of T cells in Graves' hyperthyroidism and ophthalmopathy. Study-level background: Peripheral blood was obtained at initial diagnosis, preceding any treatment.

This CDR3 has 13 amino acids. Per germline, CDR1 DFQATT and CDR2 SNEGSKA (reference sequence). V lost 5 bases and J 2 bases, leaving 13 bases between the germline ends. The TCR beta CDR3 regions underwent amplification using RNA transcripts as the source. HTBI primers were used for first-round RT-PCR of the TCR CDR3. TCRdb re-analysed the multiplex PCR reads in MiXCR, keeping a single row per CDR3 protein. The sample gives roughly 740,000 distinct CDR3 sequences, approximately 16% of which show up once; around 7.7% is in the top ten. Clinical symptoms, serum thyroxine and TRAb, thyroid ultrasound and orbital computed tomography were used for the diagnoses. Study-wide points: A model of 13 V-J features distinguished ophthalmopathy from stable hyperthyroidism. Blood samples included most of the expanded thyroid clonotypes exceeding 0.001.

The receptor comes from a man between 18 and 35 years old with Graves' hyperthyroidism. The specimen was blood. V gene TRBV20-1 combines with J gene TRBJ2-7, with D possibly called TRBD1 or TRBD2 (5 bases each). CDR3 nucleotide sequence: TGCAGTGCTCCCGGGACGGCGACCTACGAGCAGTACTTC. It translates to CSAPGTATYEQYF.